The 13 T cell receptor beta chains below come from one sample, sequenced in a study of blood T cell repertoires in COVID-19 (TCRdb year 2020). To prepare the library, the immunoSEQ multiplex PCR assay was applied. TCRdb provides this immuneACCESS table in a form limited to in-frame rearrangements. Some clones are lacking; in checked studies, under half of them reflect an unresolved V gene, and why the rest are absent is not known. Recorded for this sample are hundreds of thousands of clones; 83% of them occurred a single time. The ten biggest clones cover under 3% of the sample. Specimen: peripheral blood. Receptor source: a woman aged 70-85 years with active or convalescent COVID-19.

The chain is built from TRBV12-5 and TRBJ2-1; 8 nucleotides line up with TRBD2. This CDR3 contains 15 residues. CDR1 and CDR2 (germline): LGHNT, FRNRAP. V shed 4 bases, J shed 8 bases, and the junction held 10 bases outside the gene matches. The CDR3 sequence is CASGSLGLVIYEQFF. The CDR3 DNA follows: TGTGCTAGTGGTTCTTTGGGACTAGTAATCTATGAGCAGTTCTTC.

This clone was found a few times. This sequence joins TRBV5-1 and TRBJ1-2; no firm D call. The CDR3 runs to 13 residues. Germline CDR1 is SGHRS and CDR2 is YFSETQ. Trimming took 0 bases from V and 7 from J, leaving 10 bases between them. The CDR3 sequence: CASSLVAGIGYTF. Here the CDR3 DNA reads TGCGCCAGCAGCTTGGTCGCGGGGATTGGCTACACCTTC.

The chain uses TRBV27 and TRBJ2-5; possibly TRBD1 for D (6 bases). V lost 2 bases, J lost 4 bases, and 8 bases lay in between. Per germline, CDR1 MNHEY and CDR2 SMNVEV (reference sequence). The CDR3 is 13 residues long. The CDR3 loop reads CASSLVGGETQYF. The CDR3 nucleotides are TGTGCCAGCAGTTTAGTAGGGGGAGAGACCCAGTACTTC.

The chain links TRBV3-1 (or the pseudogene TRBV3-2) to TRBJ1-1, with TRBD1 matching over 8 bases. This CDR3 has 15 residues. Germline trimming cut 4 bases from V and 0 bases from J; bases unmatched to any gene: 4. Per the germline V gene, CDR1 is LGHDT and CDR2 is YNNKEL (reference sequence). The CDR3 sequence is CASSPWDRLNTEAFF. In DNA form, the CDR3 reads TGTGCCAGCAGCCCCTGGGACAGGCTGAACACTGAAGCTTTCTTT.

The chain combines TRBV5-1 with TRBJ2-7, with D maybe TRBD1 (6 bases). CDR3 size: 15 residues. Germline assignment: CDR1 SGHRS and CDR2 YFSETQ. Trimming removed 0 bases at V and 4 bases at J, with 14 bases between. In DNA form, the CDR3 reads TGCGCCAGCAGCTTGGGTGGGACAAACGATTACGAGCAGTACTTC. It codes for CASSLGGTNDYEQYF. Combining the CDR3 with reference TRBV5-1 and TRBJ2-7 gives the whole variable domain KAGVTQTPRYLIKTRGQQVTLSCSPISGHRSVSWYQQTPGQGLQFLFEYFSETQRNKGNFPGRFSGRQFSNSRSEMNVSTLELGDSALYLCASSLGGTNDYEQYFGPGTRLTVT.

The V call is TRBV2, the J call TRBJ2-7; D is unclear. Between the trimmed V and J ends, which lost 5 bases and 5 bases, there was a span of 7 bases. CDR3 length: 11 residues. Germline-derived CDR1 and CDR2 are SNHLY and FYNNEI. The CDR3 DNA reads TGTGCCAGCAGTCCACTACACGAGCAGTACTTC. This sequence encodes CASSPLHEQYF.

This clone was counted only a few times. The chain has TRBV7-2 and TRBJ1-4; D ambiguous. Germline CDR1 reads SGHTA; CDR2 reads FQGNSA. Deletions cut 7 bases from V and 6 bases from J, with 15 bases between. The CDR3 is 14 amino acids. CDR3 in amino acids: CASKLSGRDEKLFF. In nucleotides, the CDR3 is TGTGCCAGCAAACTCTCGGGGAGGGATGAAAAACTGTTTTTT. Based on the CDR3 plus reference TRBV7-2 and TRBJ1-4, the full variable domain is GAGVSQSPSNKVTEKGKDVELRCDPISGHTALYWYRQSLGQGLEFLIYFQGNSAPDKSGLPSDRFSAERTGGSVSTLTIQRTQQEDSAVYLCASKLSGRDEKLFFGSGTQLSVL.

The genes are TRBV7-9 and TRBJ2-7; possibly TRBD2 for D (6 bases). Trimming cost V 7 bases and J 7 bases, with 14 bases left between them. Germline CDR1 is SEHNR and CDR2 is FQNEAQ (reference sequence). The CDR3 runs 12 residues. In nucleotides, the CDR3 is TGTGCCAGCACCCCAACCGGGGGAGAGCAGTACTTC. As protein: CASTPTGGEQYF.

V usage is TRBV4-1 and J usage is TRBJ1-2, with D perhaps TRBD1 (6 bases). Germline V gene data show CDR1 as MGHRA and CDR2 as YSYEKL. There are 16 residues in the CDR3. Deletions cut 1 base from V and 2 bases from J, with 14 bases between. The CDR3 reads CASSQGWGGDNYGYTF. The CDR3 DNA reads TGCGCCAGCAGCCAAGGATGGGGGGGCGACAACTATGGCTACACCTTC.

V is TRBV28 and J is TRBJ2-1; 13 bases fit TRBD2. After removal of 8 bases from V and 1 base from J, the junction contained 8 bases not matched to a gene. Germline CDR1 and CDR2: MDHEN and SYDVKM. The CDR3 sequence is 17 residues long. The CDR3 spells CASEGLAGKGSYNEQFF. In nucleotides, the CDR3 is TGTGCCAGCGAGGGACTAGCGGGAAAGGGTTCCTACAATGAGCAGTTCTTC.

The chain uses TRBV6-5 and TRBJ1-5, with 12 bases aligning to TRBD1. V was clipped by 10 bases and J by 6 bases; unmatched bases: 7. The CDR3 has 14 residues. CDR1 and CDR2 from the germline V gene are MNHEY and SVGAGI. The CDR3 protein is CATAGTGGSQPQHF. The CDR3 bases are TGTGCCACCGCTGGGACAGGGGGCTCTCAGCCCCAGCATTTT.

The rearrangement links TRBV6-5 to TRBJ2-3, with D perhaps matching TRBD2 (5 bases). The germline V gene encodes CDR1 MNHEY and CDR2 SVGAGI. The CDR3 is 15 amino acids. Between the trimmed V and J ends, which lost 2 bases and 1 base, there was a span of 10 bases. The CDR3 DNA reads as TGTGCCAGCAGTTACGACGGGGTGGGCACAGATACGCAGTATTTT. It translates to CASSYDGVGTDTQYF.

V usage is TRBV19 and J usage is TRBJ1-5; 8 bases are shared with TRBD1. Germline trimming cut 0 bases from V and 3 bases from J; bases unmatched to any gene: 10. The CDR3 extends over 18 amino acids. In germline, CDR1 is LNHDA, CDR2 SQIVND (reference sequence). CDR3 coding DNA: TGTGCCAGTAGTATAGATAGGGGCGCGACAGGGGACAATCAGCCCCAGCATTTT. This translates into CASSIDRGATGDNQPQHF.